The rows below give T cell receptor beta chains drawn from one sample of a study of blood T cells in healthy people across ages. TCRdb itself ran the 5' RACE reads through MiXCR, one entry per CDR3 protein. The data show 540,000 or so distinct CDR3 sequences, 27% seen once. The sequencing input was blood. The receptors shown here come from a woman in her 70s in good health. CDR3s include the opening cysteine and the closing phenylalanine or tryptophan.

>TRBJ1-6|TRBV2
CASTLGNSPLHF
>TRBJ2-3|TRBV3-1
CASSQLQLGLRDAQYF
>TRBJ2-5|TRBV7-2
CASSLNWADNQETQYF
>TRBJ2-3|TRBV7-2
CASSLWDPTDTQYF
>TRBJ2-3|TRBV7-3
CASNPGRLAGNTSTDTQYF
>TRBJ2-5|TRBV24-1
CATSDFRGETQYF
>TRBJ2-3|TRBV6-6
CASSNRGGDTDTQYF
>TRBJ2-1|TRBV27
CASSLQGGTTYNEQFF
>TRBJ1-4|TRBV30
CAWRRGLHEKLFF
>TRBJ2-7|TRBV20-1
CSAVSSDSYEQYF
>-|TRBV6-5
CASSYAPDTAAYEQYF
>TRBJ1-6|TRBV6-5
CASSYWEGVRSPLHF
>TRBJ2-5|TRBV25-1
CASNEGALETQYF
>TRBJ1-1|TRBV5-1
CASSLIGYMNTEAFF
>TRBJ2-5|TRBV6-2/TRBV6-3
CASSYLPQGLLEETQYF
>TRBJ2-2|TRBV7-2
CASSRDRSGSGELFF
>-|TRBV4-1
CASSHPDSYNEQFF
>TRBJ2-5|TRBV25-1
CASSARGRETQYF
>TRBJ1-6|TRBV20-1
CSATLRPSSGSPLHF